The 9 T cell receptor beta chains below come from one sample, sequenced in a study of shared clonotypes between healthy human individuals. The assay was immunoSEQ multiplex PCR, and TCRdb's table has in-frame clones only and misses some. This repertoire shows over a million clones, about four fifths found once; its top ten account for roughly 0.61%. The sequenced sample was memory CD4+ T cells from PBMCs. Specified subset: CD45RA-negative fraction. The receptors stem from a man aged 18 to 29 in good health. Some clones in this sample may be carry-over from other donors' samples.

The rearrangement links TRBV7-9 to TRBJ2-5, with a possible D match to TRBD2 (5 bases). Per the germline V gene, CDR1 is SEHNR and CDR2 is FQNEAQ (reference sequence). V was cut by 0 bases and J by 5 bases, with 10 bases left in between. The CDR3 length is 14 residues. The CDR3 loop is CASSLATTGETQYF. The CDR3 region has the DNA TGTGCCAGCAGCTTAGCGACTACTGGGGAGACCCAGTACTTC.

This clone was picked up a small number of times. The genes are TRBV11-3 and TRBJ2-1; D remains ambiguous. The V gene lost 5 bases and the J gene lost 10 bases, with 12 bases spanning the gap. This CDR3 region has 12 residues. CDR1 and CDR2 from the germline V gene are SGHNT and YENEEA. The CDR3 spells CASSRLTGEQFF. DNA for the CDR3: TGTGCCAGCAGCCGATTGACTGGCGAGCAGTTCTTC.

The table lists this clone with a few counts. This chain links TRBV18 with TRBJ1-3, with 9 bases that match TRBD1. Trimming took 2 bases from V and 2 from J; bases not matched to a gene: 4. Germline V CDR1 and CDR2: KGHSH, LQKENI. This CDR3 has 16 residues. The CDR3 spells CASSPRDRATGNTIYF. CDR3 sequence (DNA): TGTGCCAGCTCACCAAGGGACAGGGCTACTGGAAACACCATATATTTT.

The V and J genes are TRBV20-1 and TRBJ2-7; D gene uncertain. With 6 bases removed from V and 3 bases from J, the gap between germline ends came to 9 bases. Per germline, CDR1 DFQATT and CDR2 SNEGSKA (reference sequence). The length of the CDR3 is 11 residues. CDR3 protein: CSAPYNYEQYF. CDR3 in DNA: TGCAGTGCGCCCTACAACTACGAGCAGTACTTC.

This sequence joins TRBV9 and TRBJ2-5; D unclear. The CDR3 has 14 residues. Germline V gene sequence: CDR1 SGDLS, CDR2 YYNGEE. The V gene lost 3 bases and the J gene lost 5 bases, with 14 bases spanning the gap. The CDR3 here is CASSARSSGETQYF. CDR3 coding DNA: TGTGCCAGCAGCGCCCGTTCGTCTGGGGAGACCCAGTACTTC.

V is TRBV9 and J is TRBJ2-1; TRBD2 matches at 8 bases. Germline V CDR1 and CDR2: SGDLS, YYNGEE. V lost 2 bases to trimming and J lost 9 bases; unmatched junction nucleotides: 10. The CDR3 is 15 amino acids. The CDR3 is CASSVGGAGEGEQFF. The CDR3, as DNA: TGTGCCAGCAGCGTCGGCGGAGCGGGAGAGGGTGAGCAGTTCTTC. The full variable domain, rest sourced from reference TRBV9 and TRBJ2-1, is DSGVTQTPKHLITATGQRVTLRCSPRSGDLSVYWYQQSLDQGLQFLIQYYNGEERAKGNILERFSAQQFPDLHSELNLSSLELGDSALYFCASSVGGAGEGEQFFGPGTRLTVL.

This rearrangement joins TRBV7-6 to TRBJ1-1; D is unclear. V was cut by 5 bases and J by 3 bases, with 25 bases left in between. This CDR3 spans 18 amino acids. Germline CDR1 and CDR2: SGHVS and FNYEAQ. In DNA form, the CDR3 reads TGTGCCAGCAGCGAAGTGGGCCGGGTTAGTAAATGGGACACTGAAGCTTTCTTT. It yields the protein CASSEVGRVSKWDTEAFF.

This clone was recorded once. The chain is built from TRBV5-6 and TRBJ1-2, with unresolved D. The CDR3 has 14 amino acids. CDR1 is SGHDT and CDR2 is YYEEEE in the germline V gene. The V end was cut by 2 bases, the J end by 5 bases, with 13 bases between. In nucleotides, the CDR3 is TGTGCCAGCAGCTTAGGTAGCGAGGTATATGGCTACACCTTC. Translating gives CASSLGSEVYGYTF.

The V gene is TRBV9, the J gene TRBJ2-7; the D gene could be TRBD1 or TRBD2 (6 bases each). V lost 2 bases and J 5 bases, leaving 14 bases between the germline ends. Germline assignment: CDR1 SGDLS and CDR2 YYNGEE. The CDR3 covers 14 residues. CDR3 amino acids: CASSVRGESHEQYF. In DNA form, the CDR3 reads TGTGCCAGCAGCGTGAGGGGGGAGTCGCACGAGCAGTACTTC. The entire variable domain, with the rest obtained from reference TRBV9 and TRBJ2-7, is as follows: DSGVTQTPKHLITATGQRVTLRCSPRSGDLSVYWYQQSLDQGLQFLIQYYNGEERAKGNILERFSAQQFPDLHSELNLSSLELGDSALYFCASSVRGESHEQYFGPGTRLTVT.